The 20 T cell receptor beta chains reported below all come from one sample, sequenced in a study of identifying expanded T cells in peripheral blood. Produced via immunoSEQ multiplex PCR; TCRdb's table is partial and in-frame only. The sample lists about 85,000 clones; approximately 91% were seen once. What was sequenced was blood. The receptors were sampled from a person between 18 and 75 years old in good health.

The chain couples TRBV6-1 to TRBJ2-2; 8 bases map to TRBD1. The CDR3 runs to 14 residues. Germline lookup yields CDR1 MNHNS and CDR2 SASEGT. V lost 6 bases and J lost 7; bases outside the gene matches: 7. Here the CDR3 DNA reads TGTGCCAGCAGCCCGGACAGGGATCGCGGGGAGCTGTTTTTT. Its translation is CASSPDRDRGELFF.

The V gene is TRBV5-1, the J gene TRBJ2-3; TRBD2 aligns across 13 bases. Per germline, CDR1 SGHRS and CDR2 YFSETQ. The CDR3 length is 14 residues. The J segment lost 10 bases and the V segment lost 3 bases, leaving 5 bases of the junction unmatched. CDR3 sequence: CASSSTSGGASQYF. Here the CDR3 DNA reads TGCGCCAGCAGCTCTACTAGCGGGGGGGCCTCGCAGTATTTT.

The chain recombines TRBV7-2 with TRBJ2-3; D not certain. CDR3 length: 15 residues. The V end lost 2 bases, the J end lost 1 base, and 10 bases lay between the germline ends. CDR1 and CDR2 from the germline V gene are SGHTA and FQGNSA. The CDR3 region is CASSLSQVGTDTQYF. DNA of the CDR3: TGTGCCAGCAGCTTATCCCAGGTGGGCACAGATACGCAGTATTTT.

This chain joins TRBV19 and TRBJ2-7; 7 nucleotides agree with TRBD1. Germline V lookup: CDR1 LNHDA, CDR2 SQIVND (reference sequence). CDR3 length equals 13 residues. V shed 5 bases, J shed 6 bases, and the junction held 7 bases outside the gene matches. This CDR3 reads CASSHVTGAEQYF. The CDR3, as DNA: TGTGCCAGTAGTCACGTCACAGGGGCCGAGCAGTACTTC.

The chain employs TRBV5-1 and TRBJ2-7; 11 nucleotides line up with TRBD1. J gave up 2 bases and V 4 bases, and 5 bases lay outside the gene matches. CDR3 length: 15 amino acids. Germline V lookup: CDR1 SGHRS, CDR2 YFSETQ. CDR3 sequence: CASSRPGQGAYEQYF. CDR3 nucleotide sequence: TGCGCCAGCAGCCGACCGGGACAGGGGGCCTACGAGCAGTACTTC.

This clone has only one observation. J is TRBJ1-2 and V is TRBV27; D uncertain. The CDR3 has 16 residues. In germline, CDR1 is MNHEY, CDR2 SMNVEV (reference sequence). The V end was cut by 2 bases, the J end by 5 bases, with 18 bases between. CDR3 DNA: TGTGCCAGCAGTTTAACGCCCCGGGCAGGCCCGTATGGCTACACCTTC. Amino acids: CASSLTPRAGPYGYTF.

The V and J genes are TRBV7-2 and TRBJ2-1; D may be TRBD2 (5 bases). Germline values: CDR1 SGHTA, CDR2 FQGNSA. V lost 5 bases and J 2 bases, leaving 19 bases between the germline ends. CDR3 length: 17 amino acids. Here the CDR3 reads CASSTTPGNGTYNEQFF. The CDR3 region has the DNA TGTGCCAGCAGCACAACTCCCGGAAACGGGACCTACAATGAGCAGTTCTTC. Complete variable domain (other parts from reference TRBV7-2 and TRBJ2-1): GAGVSQSPSNKVTEKGKDVELRCDPISGHTALYWYRQSLGQGLEFLIYFQGNSAPDKSGLPSDRFSAERTGGSVSTLTIQRTQQEDSAVYLCASSTTPGNGTYNEQFFGPGTRLTVL.

This clone appeared a few times. V usage is TRBV18 and J usage is TRBJ1-5; weak D call: TRBD1 (6 bases). CDR1 and CDR2 (germline): KGHSH, LQKENI. The CDR3 runs 13 residues. The V gene lost 4 bases and the J gene lost 7 bases, with 11 bases spanning the gap. The CDR3 DNA is TGTGCCAGCTCACAAGGGGGATCACAGCCCCAGCATTTT. It is translated as CASSQGGSQPQHF.

The V gene is TRBV28, the J gene TRBJ2-7; tentative D call: TRBD1 (7 bases). This CDR3 contains 14 residues. In germline, CDR1 is MDHEN, CDR2 SYDVKM. V dropped 3 bases and J dropped 3 bases, with 12 bases sitting between them. In DNA form, the CDR3 reads TGTGCCAGCAGTTTGGCGGGACAGAACTACGAGCAGTACTTC. It codes for CASSLAGQNYEQYF.

The rearrangement links TRBV10-2 to TRBJ2-3; D possibly matches TRBD1 or TRBD2 (5 bases each). Trimming took off 10 bases at V and 4 bases at J, with 15 bases between the two ends. This CDR3 contains 13 residues. Germline CDR1 reads WSHSY; CDR2 reads SAAADI. In nucleotides, the CDR3 is TGCGCCACCCGGGACCCATTCCCAGATACGCAGTATTTT. Amino acids: CATRDPFPDTQYF.

The chain combines TRBV10-3 with TRBJ2-3, with D unclear. CDR3 length: 12 amino acids. The V and J ends lost 0 bases and 6 bases respectively, with 4 bases between them. In germline, CDR1 is ENHRY, CDR2 SYGVKD. CDR3 loop: CAISESGDTQYF. CDR3 coding DNA: TGTGCCATCAGTGAGTCGGGGGATACGCAGTATTTT.

The J gene is TRBJ1-1, the V gene TRBV6-6; 8 bases fit TRBD1. Trimming removed 2 bases from V and 11 bases from J; junction bases left unmatched: 7. Germline V gene data show CDR1 as MNHNY and CDR2 as SVGAGI (reference sequence). The CDR3 runs 13 residues. In DNA, the CDR3 is TGTGCCAGCAGTTACGGCCTGACAGGGGAGGCTTTCTTT. It translates to CASSYGLTGEAFF.

This sequence joins TRBV11-2 and TRBJ1-1; D possibly corresponds to TRBD1 (6 bases). The V and J ends lost 4 bases and 6 bases respectively, with 15 bases between them. The CDR3 has 14 amino acids. Germline CDR1 and CDR2: SGHAT and FQNNGV. The CDR3 loop reads CASSSYISGAEAFF. The CDR3, as DNA: TGTGCCAGCAGCTCCTATATATCAGGGGCTGAAGCTTTCTTT.

The chain is built from TRBV6-6 and TRBJ1-1; 8 bases fit TRBD1. From germline, CDR1 is MNHNY and CDR2 SVGAGI (reference sequence). V dropped 5 bases and J dropped 5; count of bases not matched to a gene: 7. CDR3 length: 14 amino acids. The CDR3 DNA reads TGTGCCAGCAGTATCACAGGGGGAAGGACTGAAGCTTTCTTT. Its protein product is CASSITGGRTEAFF.

The chain couples TRBV5-5 to TRBJ1-1; maybe TRBD1 (5 bases). Germline CDR1 is SGHKS and CDR2 is YYEKEE (reference sequence). The V and J ends lost 4 bases and 3 bases respectively, with 13 bases between them. The CDR3 is made up of 14 amino acids. Written as DNA, the CDR3 is TGTGCCAGCAGCCGTGGGGCTTGGGACACTGAAGCTTTCTTT. Residues: CASSRGAWDTEAFF.

Comment on this clone: One junction end does not reproduce the germline sequence, and a read error may be involved. The rearrangement links TRBV7-7 to TRBJ1-5; D is uncertain. This CDR3 is 13 amino acids long. The V gene's germline CDR1 is SSHAT and CDR2 FNYEAQ (reference sequence). This CDR3 is CASSLRFGQPQHF. Written as DNA, the CDR3 is TGTGCTAGCAGCTTGAGGTTCGGGCAGCCCCAGCATTTT.

The rearrangement links TRBV27 to TRBJ2-7; D gene unclear. Germline-derived CDR1 and CDR2 are MNHEY and SMNVEV (reference sequence). Trimming cost V 0 bases and J 3 bases, with 12 bases left between them. This CDR3 is 15 amino acids long. CDR3 protein: CASSLSVGPYYEQYF. The CDR3 DNA reads TGTGCCAGCAGTTTATCAGTAGGACCCTACTACGAGCAGTACTTC.

The chain joins TRBV10-2 to TRBJ2-5; D is uncertain. Per germline, CDR1 WSHSY and CDR2 SAAADI. This CDR3 is 13 amino acids long. With 4 bases removed from V and 2 bases from J, the gap between germline ends came to 8 bases. The DNA for the CDR3 is TGCGCCAGCAGTGGATTACGACAAGAGACCCAGTACTTC. It codes for CASSGLRQETQYF.

This rearrangement joins TRBV13 to TRBJ1-2; 7 nucleotides line up with TRBD1. Germline V gene lookup returns CDR1 PRHDT and CDR2 FYEKMQ (reference sequence). This CDR3 is built from 17 residues. The ends lost 5 bases at V and 0 bases at J; junction bases unmatched: 12. The CDR3 protein is CASSITPATGSNYGYTF. In DNA form, the CDR3 reads TGTGCCAGCAGCATAACACCCGCGACAGGGTCTAACTATGGCTACACCTTC.

The chain combines TRBV11-1 with TRBJ2-5; TRBD2 matches 10 bases. The germline gives CDR1 SGHAT, CDR2 FQDESV (reference sequence). The length of the CDR3 is 15 residues. The trim removed 1 base at V and 2 bases at J, leaving 1 base unmatched. CDR3 residues: CASSLGLAGQETQYF. The CDR3 nucleotides read TGTGCCAGCAGCTTAGGACTAGCGGGTCAAGAGACCCAGTACTTC.